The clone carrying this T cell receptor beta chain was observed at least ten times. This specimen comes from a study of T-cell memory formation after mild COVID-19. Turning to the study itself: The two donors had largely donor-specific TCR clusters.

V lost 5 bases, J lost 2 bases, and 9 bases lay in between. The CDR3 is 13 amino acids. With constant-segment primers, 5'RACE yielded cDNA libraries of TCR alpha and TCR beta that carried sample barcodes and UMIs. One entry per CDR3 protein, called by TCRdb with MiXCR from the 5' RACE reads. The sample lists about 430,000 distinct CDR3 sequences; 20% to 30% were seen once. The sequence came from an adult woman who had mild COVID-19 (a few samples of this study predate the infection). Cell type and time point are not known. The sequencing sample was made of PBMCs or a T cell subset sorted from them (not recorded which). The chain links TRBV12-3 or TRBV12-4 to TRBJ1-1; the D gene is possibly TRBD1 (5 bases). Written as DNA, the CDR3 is TGTGCCAGCAGTGGGGACGGCAACACTGAAGCTTTCTTT. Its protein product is CASSGDGNTEAFF.